Below, 20 T cell receptor beta chains from the same sample are listed, as sequenced in a study of metastatic and nonmetastatic thyroid tumors. Every patient was untreated before thyroid surgery. TCRdb reanalyzed the PCR reads with MiXCR. The table has tens of thousands of clones, 9.5% to 15% seen once. The sample taken for sequencing was blood. All receptors derive from a female donor with papillary thyroid cancer or a benign thyroid nodule (not recorded which). Some clones in this sample may be carry-over from other donors' samples.

This clone has ten or more counts. The chain joins TRBV6-2 or TRBV6-3 to TRBJ2-1; perhaps TRBD2 as D (6 bases). The germline V and J ends were trimmed by 6 bases and 4 bases, with 10 bases remaining between them. This CDR3 is 13 amino acids long. The V gene's germline CDR1 is MNHEY and CDR2 SVGEGT. This chain's CDR3 is CASSPGTYNEQFF. CDR3 bases: TGTGCCAGCAGCCCCGGGACTTACAATGAGCAGTTCTTC.

At least ten counts were recorded for this clone. This chain links TRBV6-1 with TRBJ2-2; D call uncertain. Germline CDR1 MNHNS, CDR2 SASEGT. The CDR3 sequence is 13 residues long. The V gene lost 6 bases and the J gene lost 5 bases, with 10 bases spanning the gap. Here the CDR3 DNA reads TGTGCCAGCAGCCCAGGCTTTACCGGGGAGCTGTTTTTT. This translates into CASSPGFTGELFF.

The sample holds many counts of this clone. This chain links TRBV5-1 with TRBJ2-5, with D possibly TRBD1 on 6 matching bases. The CDR3 totals 15 residues. Germline V gene data show CDR1 as SGHRS and CDR2 as YFSETQ. V shed 0 bases and J shed 0 bases, with 9 bases lying between them. The CDR3 region has the DNA TGCGCCAGCAGCTTGGCCGGACAGTACCAAGAGACCCAGTACTTC. This sequence encodes CASSLAGQYQETQYF.

This clone was found many times. The chain links TRBV4-1 to TRBJ2-5; no definite D call. Germline CDR1 MGHRA, CDR2 YSYEKL. V was shortened by 1 base and J by 5 bases, with 8 bases between the two germline ends. The CDR3 has 13 residues. CDR3 sequence (DNA): TGCGCCAGCAGCCAAGGTGCCAGGGAGACCCAGTACTTC. Translation gives CASSQGARETQYF.

This clone has a count of ten or more. The chain couples TRBV7-2 to TRBJ1-1; no reliable D call. Germline CDR1 is SGHTA and CDR2 is FQGNSA. V shed 3 bases and J shed 0 bases, with 8 bases lying between them. CDR3 length: 14 residues. This chain's CDR3 is CASSLQHVNTEAFF. For the CDR3, the DNA is TGTGCCAGCAGCTTGCAACATGTGAACACTGAAGCTTTCTTT. Together with reference TRBV7-2 and TRBJ1-1, the CDR3 gives the full variable domain: GAGVSQSPSNKVTEKGKDVELRCDPISGHTALYWYRQSLGQGLEFLIYFQGNSAPDKSGLPSDRFSAERTGGSVSTLTIQRTQQEDSAVYLCASSLQHVNTEAFFGQGTRLTVV.

This clone has more than one count but fewer than ten. This rearrangement joins TRBV6-5 to TRBJ2-7; D perhaps matches TRBD1 (6 bases). CDR1 and CDR2 (germline): MNHEY, SVGAGI. There are 18 residues in the CDR3. V shed 10 bases and J shed 4 bases, with 32 bases lying between them. CDR3 DNA: TGTGCCATCACCGAGGTGACAGGAAGGAAGAGACGACCATACGAGCAGTACTTC. Protein product: CAITEVTGRKRRPYEQYF.

In its sample, this clone was seen many times. The V and J genes are TRBV19 and TRBJ2-1; unclear D gene. CDR3 length equals 13 residues. The germline CDR1 and CDR2 sequences are LNHDA and SQIVND (reference sequence). V lost 5 bases, J lost 10 bases, and 15 bases lay in between. The chain's CDR3 is CASSLLNMGEQFF. The DNA for the CDR3 is TGTGCCAGTAGTTTACTCAACATGGGGGAGCAGTTCTTC. Using reference TRBV19 and TRBJ2-1 for the parts outside the CDR3, the full variable domain is DGGITQSPKYLFRKEGQNVTLSCEQNLNHDAMYWYRQDPGQGLRLIYYSQIVNDFQKGDIAEGYSVSREKKESFPLTVTSAQKNPTAFYLCASSLLNMGEQFFGPGTRLTVL.

The sample holds many counts of this clone. The V call is TRBV4-1, the J call TRBJ2-7; TRBD2 matches at 7 bases. CDR1 is MGHRA and CDR2 is YSYEKL in the germline V gene. V shed 0 bases, J shed 0 bases, and the junction held 8 bases outside the gene matches. This CDR3 region has 17 residues. The CDR3 protein is CASSQDRSGGFSYEQYF. DNA for the CDR3: TGCGCCAGCAGCCAAGATCGTTCGGGAGGTTTCTCCTACGAGCAGTACTTC.

V is TRBV27 and J is TRBJ2-7, with D unclear. V lost 0 bases and J 0 bases, leaving 3 bases between the germline ends. CDR3 length: 13 amino acids. Per the germline V gene, CDR1 is MNHEY and CDR2 is SMNVEV (reference sequence). The CDR3 protein is CASSLSFSYEQYF. DNA for the CDR3: TGTGCCAGCAGTTTATCCTTCTCCTACGAGCAGTACTTC.

There are many counts of this clone. The chain combines TRBV3-1 with TRBJ2-5; 12 bases agree with TRBD1. The CDR3 contains 14 residues. The germline V gene has CDR1 LGHDT and CDR2 YNNKEL (reference sequence). Trimming took 3 bases from V and 5 from J; bases not matched to a gene: 1. The CDR3: CASSQGQGAETQYF. The CDR3 nucleotides read TGTGCCAGCAGCCAGGGACAGGGGGCCGAGACCCAGTACTTC.

J is TRBJ2-7 and V is TRBV7-2, with no clear D. With 7 bases removed from V and 3 bases from J, the gap between germline ends came to 13 bases. CDR3 length: 13 residues. Germline V gene data show CDR1 as SGHTA and CDR2 as FQGNSA. The DNA of the CDR3 is TGTGCCAGCATCCCGACCGTGGGCTACGAGCAGTACTTC. This codes for CASIPTVGYEQYF.

This clone was recorded many times. V is TRBV28 and J is TRBJ2-7; the D gene is possibly TRBD1 (5 bases). CDR1 and CDR2 from the germline V gene are MDHEN and SYDVKM. This CDR3 spans 11 amino acids. V was pared by 3 bases and J by 7 bases, with 7 bases between. CDR3 sequence (DNA): TGTGCCAGCAGTTTCAAGGGGGAGCAGTACTTC. As protein: CASSFKGEQYF.

There are many counts of this clone. The genes are TRBV2 and TRBJ2-5; D ambiguous. The CDR3 has 11 residues. In germline, CDR1 is SNHLY, CDR2 FYNNEI. The V and J ends lost 2 bases and 8 bases respectively, with 6 bases between them. The CDR3 DNA reads as TGTGCCAGCAGTGAATCGGGCACCCAGTACTTC. Translation gives CASSESGTQYF.

The V gene is TRBV30, the J gene TRBJ1-3, with 7 bases that match TRBD1. Germline CDR1 reads GTSNPN; CDR2 reads SVGIG (reference sequence). The J segment lost 4 bases and the V segment lost 4 bases, leaving 10 bases of the junction unmatched. The CDR3 covers 15 residues. The CDR3 coding sequence is TGTGCCTGGATTGGAGAGGGGGCGCGGGGAAACACCATATATTTT. It codes for CAWIGEGARGNTIYF.

J is TRBJ2-7 and V is TRBV20-1, with 9 bases lining up with TRBD2. The germline gives CDR1 DFQATT, CDR2 SNEGSKA (reference sequence). With V trimmed by 2 bases and J by 2 bases, 7 bases remained unmatched. This CDR3 has 15 amino acids. The CDR3 DNA reads TGCAGTGCTAGATATTGGCTAGCGGGAACCTACGAGCAGTACGTC. Its translation is CSARYWLAGTYEQYV.

This clone was seen at least ten times. The rearrangement joins TRBV28 to TRBJ1-2, with a possible D match to TRBD1 (5 bases). The length of the CDR3 is 16 residues. CDR1 is MDHEN, CDR2 SYDVKM, per germline. Deletions cut 1 base from V and 1 base from J, with 13 bases between. This CDR3 is CASSLSQGRVNYGYTF. CDR3 DNA: TGTGCCAGCAGTTTATCCCAGGGCAGGGTTAACTATGGCTACACCTTC.

There are many counts of this clone. The chain links TRBV2 to TRBJ2-7; D is uncertain. This CDR3 is built from 14 residues. CDR1 is SNHLY, CDR2 FYNNEI, per germline. Trimming stripped 4 bases from V and 3 bases from J, with 13 bases between. CDR3 DNA sequence: TGTGCCAGCAGTGCCCAGCATGGAGTCTACGAGCAGTACTTC. It encodes CASSAQHGVYEQYF. The complete variable domain, with remaining parts taken from reference TRBV2 and TRBJ2-7, reads EPEVTQTPSHQVTQMGQEVILRCVPISNHLYFYWYRQILGQKVEFLVSFYNNEISEKSEIFDDQFSVERPDGSNFTLKIRSTKLEDSAMYFCASSAQHGVYEQYFGPGTRLTVT.

A remark on this clone: This clone may be a read error of a much larger clone one base away. The chain combines TRBV9 with TRBJ2-3; D ambiguous. This CDR3 is 14 amino acids long. Germline V gene data show CDR1 as SGDLS and CDR2 as YYNGEE. Between the trimmed V and J ends, which lost 2 bases and 6 bases, there was a span of 13 bases. This CDR3 reads CASSVQAIGDTQYF. CDR3 sequence (DNA): TGTGCCAGCAGCGTTCAGGCAATCGGTGATACGCAGTATTTT.

This clone appeared many times. The chain is built from TRBV5-1 and TRBJ2-1; D is undetermined. Trimming cost V 5 bases and J 7 bases, with 22 bases left between them. The CDR3 is made up of 16 amino acids. Germline V lookup: CDR1 SGHRS, CDR2 YFSETQ. CDR3: CASRPTRVSVGNEQFF. CDR3 DNA: TGCGCCAGCAGGCCAACCCGGGTTTCCGTAGGGAATGAGCAGTTCTTC. Full variable domain (missing parts from reference TRBV5-1 and TRBJ2-1): KAGVTQTPRYLIKTRGQQVTLSCSPISGHRSVSWYQQTPGQGLQFLFEYFSETQRNKGNFPGRFSGRQFSNSRSEMNVSTLELGDSALYLCASRPTRVSVGNEQFFGPGTRLTVL.

This clone has at least ten counts. The gene calls are TRBV20-1 and TRBJ2-2; D possibly corresponds to TRBD2 (6 bases). This CDR3 has 13 amino acids. V gave up 7 bases and J gave up 7 bases, with 16 bases separating them. The germline V gene has CDR1 DFQATT and CDR2 SNEGSKA (reference sequence). The chain's CDR3 is CSGTGVSSGELFF. Written as DNA, the CDR3 is TGCAGTGGGACGGGAGTCTCTAGCGGGGAGCTGTTTTTT.